The rows below give T cell receptor beta chains drawn from one sample of a study of shared clonotypes between healthy human individuals. The repertoire was sequenced with immunoSEQ multiplex PCR; TCRdb's copy has only in-frame clones and lacks some. In the table there are 950,000 to 1,100,000 clones, more than 75% of which are singletons. The sequenced sample consisted of memory CD4+ T cells from PBMCs. These receptors all come from a man aged 18 to 30 in good health. Some clones in this sample may be carry-over from other donors' samples. Each CDR3 is given with its conserved first and last residue. Each record gives: J gene, clone size, V gene, D gene, CDR3 protein, CDR3 DNA. D genes are given only for firm matches. Only part of the rows carry a size: once, few, many, or a class if the clone is expanded.

>TRBJ2-3|NA|TRBV5-1|TRBD1
CASSSTAGQGENTQYF
TGCGCCAGCAGCTCGACAGCGGGACAGGGTGAAAATACGCAGTATTTT
>TRBJ2-2|few|TRBV13|NA
CASSYQPGGATGELFF
TGTGCCAGCAGCTACCAGCCAGGGGGGGCCACCGGGGAGCTGTTTTTT
>TRBJ2-1|NA|TRBV30|NA
CAWSRDWNYNEQFF
TGTGCCTGGAGCCGGGACTGGAATTACAATGAGCAGTTCTTC
>TRBJ1-4|NA|TRBV5-8|TRBD1
CASRGFGTGITNEKLFF
TGTGCCAGCAGAGGATTCGGGACAGGGATTACTAATGAAAAACTGTTTTTT
>TRBJ1-1|few|TRBV7-9|TRBD1
CASSSNSGQVEAFF
TGTGCCAGCAGCTCCAACTCTGGACAGGTTGAAGCTTTCTTT
>TRBJ1-1|few|TRBV7-2|TRBD1
CASSPGQLRNTEAFF
TGTGCCAGCAGCCCGGGACAGCTGCGGAACACTGAAGCTTTCTTT
>TRBJ2-7|NA|TRBV7-2|TRBD1
CASSHQSGQGSYEQYF
TGTGCCAGCAGCCACCAGTCGGGACAGGGCTCCTACGAGCAGTACTTC
>TRBJ2-3|NA|TRBV6-1|NA
CASSEHGSTDTQYF
TGTGCCAGCAGTGAACATGGGTCCACAGATACGCAGTATTTT
>TRBJ2-1|NA|TRBV11-3|TRBD2
CASSLDSGRVDEQFF
TGTGCCAGCAGCTTAGATAGCGGGAGGGTGGATGAGCAGTTCTTC
>TRBJ2-3|NA|TRBV6-1|NA
CASSERQGGTDTQYF
TGTGCCAGCAGTGAAAGGCAGGGCGGGACAGATACGCAGTATTTT
>TRBJ1-2|NA|TRBV25-1|TRBD1
CASRQTGVDGYTF
TGTGCCAGCAGGCAAACAGGGGTGGATGGCTACACCTTC
>TRBJ2-3|NA|TRBV19|TRBD2
CASSRTSGRVGDTQYF
TGTGCCAGTAGCAGGACTAGCGGGAGGGTTGGAGATACGCAGTATTTT
>TRBJ1-1|NA|TRBV29-1|NA
CSAAPGAGTEAFF
TGCAGCGCCGCTCCGGGGGCGGGGACTGAAGCTTTCTTT
>TRBJ1-1|NA|TRBV20-1|NA
CRGGAGEAFF
TGCAGGGGGGGTGCAGGGGAAGCTTTCTTT
>TRBJ2-3|NA|TRBV29-1|TRBD2
CSVLVAGGTDTQYF
TGCAGCGTTCTGGTAGCGGGAGGCACAGATACGCAGTATTTT
>TRBJ2-7|NA|TRBV2|NA
CASSEKWGRGAYEQYF
TGTGCCAGCAGTGAAAAGTGGGGCAGGGGGGCCTACGAGCAGTACTTC
>TRBJ1-2|few|TRBV29-1|TRBD1
CSGSQGSYGYTF
TGCAGCGGCTCACAGGGGAGCTATGGCTACACCTTC
>TRBJ2-7|NA|TRBV6-1|TRBD2
CASSESSGSSYEQYF
TGTGCCAGCAGTGAAAGTAGCGGGAGCTCCTACGAGCAGTACTTC
>TRBJ1-2|NA|TRBV5-6|NA
CASSLISAIPRGYTF
TGTGCCAGCAGCTTGATTTCAGCAATCCCCCGGGGCTACACCTTC
>TRBJ1-5|NA|TRBV19|NA
CASSPSTNFGSNQPQHF
TGTGCCAGTAGTCCATCGACAAACTTCGGCAGCAATCAGCCCCAGCATTTT
>TRBJ2-5|NA|TRBV28|NA
CASSPYQETQYF
TGTGCCAGCAGCCCGTACCAAGAGACCCAGTACTTC
>TRBJ2-7|NA|TRBV4-3|TRBD1
CASSQLDRAGDEQYF
TGCGCCAGCAGCCAACTTGACAGGGCCGGCGACGAGCAGTACTTC
>TRBJ2-6|NA|TRBV7-2|NA
CASSRRTRGVLTF
TGTGCCAGCAGCAGAAGGACACGAGGAGTCCTGACTTTC
>TRBJ2-7|NA|TRBV5-4|TRBD1
CASSQQGADEQYF
TGTGCCAGCAGCCAACAGGGGGCTGACGAGCAGTACTTC
>TRBJ2-5|NA|TRBV11-2|NA
CASSLGTVQETQYF
TGTGCCAGCAGCTTAGGGACAGTCCAAGAGACCCAGTACTTC
>TRBJ2-1|NA|TRBV28|TRBD1
CASSLWGTGDNEQFF
TGTGCCAGCAGTTTATGGGGGACAGGGGACAATGAGCAGTTCTTC
>TRBJ1-2|NA|TRBV6-1|NA
CASSVLGGYTF
TGTGCCAGCAGTGTTTTGGGTGGCTACACCTTC
>TRBJ2-1|NA|TRBV5-4|TRBD2
CASSYLRTSGNYNEQFF
TGTGCCAGCAGCTACCTGCGGACTAGCGGGAACTACAATGAGCAGTTCTTC
>TRBJ1-2|NA|TRBV19|NA
CASRMAWGNYGYTF
TGTGCCAGTAGGATGGCGTGGGGAAACTATGGCTACACCTTC
>TRBJ1-5|few|TRBV29-1|NA
CSVAPGHQQPQHF
TGCAGCGTTGCCCCGGGACACCAACAGCCCCAGCATTTT
>TRBJ1-2|few|TRBV28|NA
CASSPVRSYGYTF
TGTGCCAGCAGCCCAGTGAGATCCTATGGCTACACCTTC
>TRBJ2-3|NA|TRBV6-4|NA
CASSRGAEDTQYF
TGTGCCAGCAGTAGAGGGGCCGAAGATACGCAGTATTTT
>TRBJ1-5|NA|TRBV5-8|NA
CASSLSSRGPLSPQHF
TGTGCCAGCAGCTTGTCATCCCGGGGGCCCTTGTCGCCCCAGCATTTT
>TRBJ1-2|few|TRBV7-9|TRBD1
CASSPGQGPSYGYTF
TGTGCCAGCAGCCCAGGACAGGGTCCTTCATATGGCTACACCTTC
>TRBJ1-4|NA|TRBV6-1|NA
CASSPTAATNEKLFF
TGTGCCAGCAGCCCCACGGCCGCAACTAATGAAAAACTGTTTTTT
>TRBJ2-3|NA|TRBV7-2|TRBD2
CASSHGLAGRGTDTQYF
TGTGCCAGCAGCCACGGACTAGCGGGACGGGGCACAGATACGCAGTATTTT
>TRBJ2-7|NA|TRBV7-8|TRBD2
CASSLRPITSGVPYEQYF
TGTGCCAGCAGCCTCCGCCCAATAACTAGCGGGGTTCCCTACGAGCAGTACTTC
>TRBJ2-1|NA|TRBV6-4|TRBD2
CASSAALALGYNEQFF
TGTGCCAGCAGTGCCGCACTAGCGCTTGGCTACAATGAGCAGTTCTTC
>TRBJ1-5|NA|TRBV28|TRBD1
CASREQGAWGQPQHF
TGTGCCAGCAGGGAGCAGGGGGCATGGGGACAGCCCCAGCATTTT
>TRBJ1-2|NA|TRBV6-5|TRBD1
CASTKKNRGPGGYTF
TGTGCCAGCACAAAGAAGAACAGGGGGCCGGGCGGCTACACCTTC
>TRBJ2-7|NA|TRBV6-1|NA
CASSEAGRHEQYF
TGTGCCAGCAGTGAAGCGGGACGCCACGAGCAGTACTTC
>TRBJ1-5|once|TRBV9|NA
CASSVGAYSNQPQHF
TGTGCCAGCAGCGTAGGTGCATATAGCAATCAGCCCCAGCATTTT
>TRBJ2-3|NA|TRBV9|TRBD2
CASSNGEGSSTDTQYF
TGTGCCAGCAGTAATGGGGAGGGCTCTAGCACAGATACGCAGTATTTT
>TRBJ1-3|NA|TRBV30|NA
CAWRGWGTPTGNTIYF
TGTGCCTGGAGGGGATGGGGGACCCCAACGGGAAACACCATATATTTT
>TRBJ2-7|NA|TRBV28|NA
CASSFGNSYEQYF
TGTGCCAGCAGTTTCGGCAATTCCTACGAGCAGTACTTC
>TRBJ2-3|NA|TRBV28|TRBD1
CASNYPGQGGAQYF
TGTGCCAGCAACTACCCGGGACAGGGCGGTGCGCAGTATTTT
>TRBJ2-3|NA|TRBV5-4|NA
CASTIDGHWSADTQYF
TGTGCCAGCACCATAGATGGCCATTGGTCGGCAGATACGCAGTATTTT
>TRBJ2-1|NA|TRBV6-1|NA
CASSIGNSYNEQFF
TGTGCCAGCAGTATCGGAAACTCCTACAATGAGCAGTTCTTC
>TRBJ2-7|NA|TRBV18|TRBD2
CASSPGLATYEQYF
TGTGCCAGCTCACCGGGACTAGCTACCTACGAGCAGTACTTC
>TRBJ2-2|NA|TRBV9|TRBD2
CASRPGWTSRRTNTGELFF
TGTGCCAGCAGACCCGGATGGACTAGCCGACGCACGAACACCGGGGAGCTGTTTTTT
>TRBJ2-7|few|TRBV19|NA
CASSLRQGAVSYEQYF
TGTGCCAGTAGCCTACGGCAAGGGGCGGTCTCCTACGAGCAGTACTTC
>TRBJ1-2|many|TRBV7-3|NA
CASSLNQGTVDGYTF
TGTGCCAGCAGCTTAAATCAGGGGACGGTGGATGGCTACACCTTC
>TRBJ2-2|NA|TRBV9|TRBD2
CASSGGLYTGELFF
TGTGCCAGCAGCGGGGGACTATACACCGGGGAGCTGTTTTTT
>TRBJ1-1|NA|TRBV23-1|TRBD1
CASSSPRTGRTEAFF
TGCGCCAGCAGTTCCCCCCGGACAGGACGAACTGAAGCTTTCTTT
>TRBJ1-2|NA|TRBV7-2|NA
CASSPKDTGVQRYGYTF
TGTGCCAGCAGCCCTAAAGATACCGGGGTTCAACGATATGGCTACACCTTC
>TRBJ1-5|NA|TRBV2|NA
CASSEILAGPQHF
TGTGCCAGCAGTGAAATCTTAGCTGGGCCCCAGCATTTT
>TRBJ2-3|once|TRBV7-2|TRBD2
CASSPHGLATDTQYF
TGTGCCAGCAGCCCCCATGGACTAGCGACAGATACGCAGTATTTT
>TRBJ1-5|NA|TRBV28|NA
CASTDLNQPQHF
TGTGCCAGCACCGACCTCAATCAGCCCCAGCATTTT